This entry describes one T cell receptor beta chain. Its antigen is not identified. The data were taken from a study of cytomegalovirus exposure and HLA in healthy donors. Study-wide findings and caveats: Data from an earlier analysis indicated that most TCR beta V segments were productive either about 90% or about 30% of the time.

Between the trimmed V and J ends, which lost 2 bases and 7 bases, there was a span of 11 bases. CDR3 length: 13 residues. The germline gives CDR1 MDHEN, CDR2 SYDVKM. The PCR was carried out with 60 Vbeta primers and 13 Jbeta primers. TCRdb's table, derived via immunoSEQ multiplex PCR, lists solely in-frame clones and lacks some. The data show tens of thousands of clones, more than 70% seen once. This clonotype was obtained from a man aged 35 to 55 in good health and CMV-seronegative. This chain links TRBV28 with TRBJ1-1, with D perhaps matching TRBD1 (6 bases). Sequenced input: PBMCs. The CDR3 here is CASSLRGGVEAFF. Here the CDR3 DNA reads TGTGCCAGCAGTTTAAGGGGGGGAGTTGAAGCTTTCTTT.